Listed here are 18 T cell receptor beta chains from one sample, sequenced in a study of cytomegalovirus exposure and HLA in healthy donors. This PCR relied on a set of 60 Vbeta primers and 13 Jbeta primers. TCRdb's copy holds only in-frame clones and misses some; the assay was immunoSEQ multiplex PCR. Among 100,000 to 150,000 clones, about 76% were seen once, and the ten largest hold around 0.7%. Sequenced sample: PBMCs. Source of these receptors: a man aged 18 to 30 in good health and CMV-seronegative.

The chain employs TRBV28 and TRBJ1-1; no firm D call. From germline, CDR1 is MDHEN and CDR2 SYDVKM. V shed 7 bases and J shed 11 bases, with 17 bases lying between them. The CDR3 is 12 residues long. The CDR3 DNA reads TGTGCCAGCATTAAAACGGGAGGGTTGGCTTTCTTT. Translated, it gives CASIKTGGLAFF.

The rearrangement joins TRBV6-1 to TRBJ2-7; D unresolved. V dropped 4 bases and J dropped 3 bases, with 13 bases sitting between them. Germline CDR1 reads MNHNS; CDR2 reads SASEGT. This CDR3 has 14 residues. CDR3 coding DNA: TGTGCCAGCAGTGTAACAATTACCAACTACGAGCAGTACTTC. This translates into CASSVTITNYEQYF.

The gene calls are TRBV6-6 and TRBJ1-1, with 7 positions matching TRBD1. Losses at the gene ends were 4 bases for V and 0 bases for J; bases not matched to a gene: 5. The length of the CDR3 is 15 residues. The germline CDR1 and CDR2 sequences are MNHNY and SVGAGI (reference sequence). The CDR3 is CASSSNRGMNTEAFF. The CDR3 DNA reads as TGTGCCAGCAGTTCAAACAGGGGAATGAACACTGAAGCTTTCTTT.

In its sample, this clone was seen once. The genes are TRBV6-1 and TRBJ2-7; tentative D call: TRBD1 (5 bases). The CDR3 has 13 residues. V was clipped by 9 bases and J by 4 bases, with 16 bases between them. Germline values: CDR1 MNHNS, CDR2 SASEGT. The CDR3 loop reads CASLSGIVYEQYF. The CDR3, as DNA: TGTGCCAGTTTATCAGGGATCGTGTACGAGCAGTACTTC.

The rearrangement joins TRBV9 to TRBJ1-2, with D possibly TRBD1 on 6 matching bases. The germline CDR1 and CDR2 sequences are SGDLS and YYNGEE. The CDR3 runs 15 residues. The V end lost 0 bases, the J end lost 2 bases, and 11 bases lay between the germline ends. CDR3 residues: CASSVEDGGNYGYTF. CDR3 bases: TGTGCCAGCAGCGTAGAGGATGGGGGCAACTATGGCTACACCTTC.

The chain links TRBV7-9 to TRBJ2-7; D is possibly TRBD1 (8 bases). Germline CDR1 reads SEHNR; CDR2 reads FQNEAQ (reference sequence). Deletions cut 4 bases from V and 5 bases from J, with 12 bases between. The CDR3 consists of 13 residues. The CDR3 nucleotides read TGTGCCAGCAGCTACAGGGGGGGGGACGAGCAGTACTTC. Residues: CASSYRGGDEQYF.

This CDR3 reads CASSYSAGGPQHF. Here the CDR3 DNA reads TGTGCCAGCAGTTACTCGGCAGGGGGGCCCCAGCATTTT. The rearrangement links TRBV6-5 to TRBJ1-5; 7 bases are shared with TRBD1. Germline V lookup: CDR1 MNHEY, CDR2 SVGAGI. Trimming cost V 0 bases and J 9 bases; bases outside gene matches: 2. The CDR3 spans 13 residues.

V usage is TRBV10-3 and J usage is TRBJ1-2; D gene unclear. This CDR3 region has 12 residues. Per the germline V gene, CDR1 is ENHRY and CDR2 is SYGVKD. Trimming pared 4 bases from V and 2 bases from J, leaving 5 bases between. DNA for the CDR3: TGTGCCATCAGTGGCGAAAACTATGGCTACACCTTC. Its protein is CAISGENYGYTF.

This chain connects TRBV28 to TRBJ2-3; no firm D call. The CDR3 runs 15 residues. Germline assignment: CDR1 MDHEN and CDR2 SYDVKM. Trimming removed 2 bases from V and 0 bases from J, with 9 bases in between. CDR3 region: CASSLIWRSTDTQYF. The CDR3 nucleotides are TGTGCCAGCAGTTTAATATGGCGGAGCACAGATACGCAGTATTTT.

The gene calls are TRBV19 and TRBJ1-5; no reliable D call. V lost 7 bases, J lost 1 base, and 8 bases lay in between. There are 13 residues in the CDR3. In germline, CDR1 is LNHDA, CDR2 SQIVND (reference sequence). The CDR3 region is CASTPSSNQPQHF. The CDR3 nucleotides read TGTGCCAGTACCCCCTCGAGCAATCAGCCCCAGCATTTT.

The V and J genes are TRBV7-9 and TRBJ1-2; maybe TRBD1 (5 bases). The CDR3 is made up of 14 amino acids. CDR1 is SEHNR, CDR2 FQNEAQ, per germline (reference sequence). V lost 1 base and J 13 bases, leaving 19 bases between the germline ends. In DNA, the CDR3 is TGTGCCAGCAGCTTAGATCAAAGGACAATCCTTCCCACCTTC. Its protein is CASSLDQRTILPTF. The complete variable domain, with remaining parts taken from reference TRBV7-9 and TRBJ1-2, reads DTGVSQNPRHKITKRGQNVTFRCDPISEHNRLYWYRQTLGQGPEFLTYFQNEAQLEKSRLLSDRFSAERPKGSFSTLEIQRTEQGDSAMYLCASSLDQRTILPTFGSGTRLTVV.

This clone appeared a few times. The gene calls are TRBV27 and TRBJ1-3, with TRBD1 matching 8 bases. The CDR3 runs 15 residues. Germline CDR1 reads MNHEY; CDR2 reads SMNVEV (reference sequence). V was clipped by 5 bases and J by 6 bases; unmatched bases: 9. CDR3 DNA sequence: TGTGCCAGCAGTCCCCGGACAGGGTGGGAAAACACCATATATTTT. This codes for CASSPRTGWENTIYF.

The chain has TRBV4-1 and TRBJ1-5; tentatively, D is TRBD1 (5 bases). The CDR3 runs to 16 residues. The germline CDR1 and CDR2 sequences are MGHRA and YSYEKL. The germline V and J ends were trimmed by 0 bases and 2 bases, with 11 bases remaining between them. The CDR3, as DNA: TGCGCCAGCAGCCAAGATGCTGGAGGGGGCAATCAGCCCCAGCATTTT. Residues: CASSQDAGGGNQPQHF.

The chain combines TRBV13 with TRBJ2-1; TRBD2 agrees at 9 bases. CDR1 is PRHDT, CDR2 FYEKMQ, per germline (reference sequence). CDR3 length: 15 residues. V dropped 5 bases and J dropped 5; count of bases not matched to a gene: 7. DNA for the CDR3: TGTGCCAGCAGCACCACTAGCGGGCCTAACAATGAGCAGTTCTTC. It is translated as CASSTTSGPNNEQFF.

V usage is TRBV5-4 and J usage is TRBJ1-1, with D possibly matching TRBD1 (6 bases). The CDR3 runs to 14 residues. V shed 5 bases and J shed 4 bases, with 15 bases lying between them. Germline V gives CDR1 SGHNT, CDR2 YYREEE (reference sequence). Written as DNA, the CDR3 is TGTGCCAGCAGGGCGACAGGTCGGCGCACTGAAGCTTTCTTT. Encoded protein: CASRATGRRTEAFF. Based on the CDR3 plus reference TRBV5-4 and TRBJ1-1, the full variable domain is ETGVTQSPTHLIKTRGQQVTLRCSSQSGHNTVSWYQQALGQGPQFIFQYYREEENGRGNFPPRFSGLQFPNYSSELNVNALELDDSALYLCASRATGRRTEAFFGQGTRLTVV.

This clone was counted once. The chain couples TRBV4-3 to TRBJ2-7, with D perhaps matching TRBD2 (6 bases). Germline loops: CDR1 LGHNA, CDR2 YSLEER. With 4 bases removed from V and 5 bases from J, the gap between germline ends came to 18 bases. The CDR3 spans 15 residues. This CDR3 reads CASSPGLHTRDEQYF. The CDR3 DNA reads as TGCGCCAGCAGCCCGGGACTCCATACTAGGGACGAGCAGTACTTC.

The chain combines TRBV2 with TRBJ1-1; tentatively, D is TRBD1 (5 bases). The ends were cut back, 9 bases at V and 7 bases at J, with 9 bases in the middle. The CDR3 length is 10 residues. The germline V gene encodes CDR1 SNHLY and CDR2 FYNNEI. The CDR3 DNA reads TGTGCCAGTAGCGGACATGAAGCTTTCTTT. Translation gives CASSGHEAFF.

The V gene is TRBV27, the J gene TRBJ2-1; TRBD1 agrees at 9 bases. In germline, CDR1 is MNHEY, CDR2 SMNVEV (reference sequence). The CDR3 runs to 15 residues. V was pared by 6 bases and J by 7 bases, with 10 bases of the junction left unmatched. CDR3 nucleotide sequence: TGTGCCAGCAGCCTACTGGGGGGGACAGGGAATGAGCAGTTCTTC. Protein sequence: CASSLLGGTGNEQFF.